The 28 T cell receptor beta chains below all came from one sample that was sequenced in a study of CD8+ T cells in alopecia areata (dated by TCRdb to between 2017 and 2018). Library method: the immunoSEQ multiplex PCR assay. To provide template for TCR sequencing, every sample had RNA extracted and reverse transcribed into cDNA. As stored in TCRdb, this immuneACCESS dataset retains in-frame rearrangements with V and J assigned. A fraction of the clones does not appear; measured against another copy, unresolved V genes explain less than half of the discrepancy, and the remainder lacks a known reason. The sample table lists 150,000 to 200,000 clones, more than 50% of them with a count of one. Of the sample, 1% falls within the top ten clones. The time point label of this sample denotes: less than 30 weeks on oral tofacitinib. The meaning of the sample's treatment or condition label: oral pan-JAK inhibitor, 5-10 mg twice daily.

Sequencing used CD4+ T cells sorted from blood, obtained at week 24, from a patient treated with tofacitinib. The origin of the receptors is a human donor with alopecia areata.

This clone was counted between two and nine times. The J gene is TRBJ2-3, the V gene TRBV21-1; the table's D call of TRBD2 was not tested on the DNA. TRBV21-1 is noted as a pseudogene. This CDR3 spans 19 amino acids. CDR3: CASSKIRVAGVITTDTQYF. DNA for the CDR3: TGTGCCAGCAGCAAAATTCGTGTAGCGGGGGTTATAACCACAGATACGCAGTATTTT.

The rearrangement links TRBV30 to TRBJ1-1; no clear D gene. The CDR3 is 13 residues long. Looked up from germline, CDR1 is GTSNPN and CDR2 is SVGIG (reference sequence). V dropped 3 bases and J dropped 0 bases, with 8 bases sitting between them. The CDR3 DNA is TGTGCCTGGAGCAGGAGCATGAACACTGAAGCTTTCTTT. Translated, it gives CAWSRSMNTEAFF.

The rearrangement links TRBV9 to TRBJ2-2; no clear D gene. The CDR3 is made up of 13 amino acids. V was pared by 9 bases and J by 8 bases, with 17 bases between. In germline, CDR1 is SGDLS, CDR2 YYNGEE. CDR3 bases: TGTGCCACCTCACCGCAATACCAAGGGGAGCTGTTTTTT. It is translated as CATSPQYQGELFF.

The chain uses TRBV19 and TRBJ2-1; 7 positions match TRBD1. The CDR3 is made up of 17 amino acids. Germline values: CDR1 LNHDA, CDR2 SQIVND (reference sequence). With 4 bases clipped from V and 7 bases from J, the junction kept 16 bases outside the gene matches. CDR3 protein: CASSRTNRGDTGNEQFF. CDR3 DNA: TGTGCCAGTAGTAGGACAAACAGGGGTGATACTGGGAATGAGCAGTTCTTC.

V and J are TRBV9 and TRBJ1-6; TRBD1 might be the D (5 bases). Trimming left V 4 bases short and J 6 bases short, with 23 bases between. From germline, CDR1 is SGDLS and CDR2 YYNGEE. The CDR3 is made up of 18 amino acids. The chain's CDR3 is CASSPKAGYGASNSPLHF. In DNA form, the CDR3 reads TGTGCCAGCAGCCCGAAGGCAGGGTATGGAGCAAGTAATTCACCCCTCCACTTT.

The rearrangement links TRBV4-3 to TRBJ2-3, with 8 bases identical to TRBD2. CDR3 length equals 16 residues. Germline V gene data show CDR1 as LGHNA and CDR2 as YSLEER. Trimming took 1 base from V and 0 from J; bases not matched to a gene: 3. The CDR3 protein is CASSQGAGGSTDTQYF. CDR3 bases: TGCGCCAGCAGCCAAGGGGCGGGGGGAAGCACAGATACGCAGTATTTT.

This clone was detected only a few times. The chain has TRBV5-6 and TRBJ2-4, with D maybe TRBD2 (6 bases). CDR3 length: 16 amino acids. Germline V gene lookup returns CDR1 SGHDT and CDR2 YYEEEE. V lost 4 bases and J 0 bases, leaving 14 bases between the germline ends. This CDR3 reads CASSIQAGLAKNIQYF. The CDR3 DNA is TGTGCCAGCAGCATACAGGCGGGACTAGCCAAAAACATTCAGTACTTC.

The chain couples TRBV5-1 to TRBJ1-2; TRBD1 matches 11 bases. CDR1 is SGHRS, CDR2 YFSETQ, per germline. CDR3 length equals 16 residues. With V trimmed by 0 bases and J by 6 bases, 7 bases remained unmatched. The CDR3 spells CASSLAHLGQGDGYTF. The CDR3 nucleotides read TGCGCCAGCAGCTTGGCCCATCTGGGACAGGGGGATGGCTACACCTTC.

This clone was counted between two and nine times. The chain couples TRBV23-1 to TRBJ2-1; D is ambiguous. TRBV23-1 counts as an open reading frame of uncertain function. V was pared by 3 bases and J by 0 bases, with 12 bases between. CDR3 length equals 16 residues. CDR3 in amino acids: CASSHRRLSSYNEQFF. DNA of the CDR3: TGCGCCAGCAGTCACCGACGACTCAGCTCCTACAATGAGCAGTTCTTC.

The chain recombines TRBV11-2 with TRBJ2-1; D may be TRBD1 (5 bases). CDR1 is SGHAT and CDR2 is FQNNGV in the germline V gene. The length of the CDR3 is 14 residues. V gave up 3 bases and J gave up 7 bases, with 13 bases separating them. CDR3 in amino acids: CASSFIPTANEQFF. DNA for the CDR3: TGTGCCAGCAGCTTCATACCGACAGCGAATGAGCAGTTCTTC.

This chain joins TRBV2 and TRBJ2-5, with a weak D call TRBD2 (7 bases). From germline, CDR1 is SNHLY and CDR2 FYNNEI. Trimming left V 5 bases short and J 5 bases short, with 18 bases between. The CDR3 contains 15 residues. CDR3: CASSLGQGRGETQYF. The CDR3 DNA is TGTGCCAGCAGTCTGGGCCAGGGGAGGGGCGAGACCCAGTACTTC.

The gene calls are TRBV10-3 and TRBJ1-6; D remains unclear. The V end lost 2 bases, the J end lost 7 bases, and 6 bases lay between the germline ends. Per germline, CDR1 ENHRY and CDR2 SYGVKD. The CDR3 runs 13 residues. CDR3 loop: CAISEGDNSPLHF. The CDR3 DNA is TGTGCCATCAGTGAGGGAGACAATTCACCCCTCCACTTT.

V usage is TRBV4-3 and J usage is TRBJ1-6; D remains ambiguous. V was cut by 1 base and J by 10 bases, with 8 bases left in between. The CDR3 consists of 13 residues. Germline V gives CDR1 LGHNA, CDR2 YSLEER. The CDR3 is CASSQGSGSPLHF. CDR3 DNA: TGCGCCAGCAGCCAAGGGTCCGGGTCACCCCTCCACTTT.

The V and J genes are TRBV5-1 and TRBJ2-7, with D possibly TRBD2 on 7 matching bases. This CDR3 region has 16 residues. The germline V gene encodes CDR1 SGHRS and CDR2 YFSETQ. The V end lost 1 base, the J end lost 4 bases, and 18 bases lay between the germline ends. CDR3 sequence: CASSLSGGRISYEQYF. The CDR3 DNA follows: TGCGCCAGCAGCTTGTCCGGGGGGCGTATTTCATACGAGCAGTACTTC.

This clone showed up just a few times. The rearrangement links TRBV29-1 to TRBJ1-2; 8 nucleotides match TRBD1. The CDR3 has 8 amino acids. Per the germline V gene, CDR1 is SQVTM and CDR2 is ANQGSEA. V was clipped by 7 bases and J by 12 bases; unmatched bases: 1. The chain's CDR3 is CSGGQDTF. The CDR3 nucleotides read TGCAGCGGGGGACAGGACACCTTC. The entire variable domain, with the rest obtained from reference TRBV29-1 and TRBJ1-2, is as follows: SAVISQKPSRDICQRGTSLTIQCQVDSQVTMMFWYRQQPGQSLTLIATANQGSEATYESGFVIDKFPISRPNLTFSTLTVSNMSPEDSSIYLCSGGQDTFGSGTRLTVV.

This clone was recorded once. This chain links TRBV7-9 with TRBJ2-3; no reliable D call. This CDR3 comprises 14 residues. The germline CDR1 and CDR2 sequences are SEHNR and FQNEAQ (reference sequence). V was cut by 1 base and J by 3 bases, with 8 bases left in between. The CDR3 here is CASSLVSRTDTQYF. DNA of the CDR3: TGTGCCAGCAGCTTAGTTTCCAGGACAGATACGCAGTATTTT.

The chain carries TRBV10-3 and TRBJ1-5; D perhaps matches TRBD1 (5 bases). Germline lookup yields CDR1 ENHRY and CDR2 SYGVKD. The CDR3 has 13 amino acids. The V and J ends lost 10 bases and 11 bases respectively, with 21 bases between them. CDR3 DNA sequence: TGTGCCACCGGTTGGGGGGATGGATTGGCCCAGCATTTT. This codes for CATGWGDGLAQHF.

The table lists this clone with a count of one. The chain couples TRBV5-1 to TRBJ2-2; D might be TRBD1 (6 bases). Germline CDR1 is SGHRS and CDR2 is YFSETQ. The CDR3 contains 16 residues. V dropped 2 bases and J dropped 2 bases, with 13 bases sitting between them. The CDR3 reads CASSLLDSRNTGELFF. DNA of the CDR3: TGCGCCAGCAGCTTACTGGACAGTCGAAACACCGGGGAGCTGTTTTTT.

The chain joins TRBV7-2 to TRBJ2-7; 8 bases fit TRBD2. J lost 4 bases, V lost 2 bases, and 4 bases had no gene match. Germline lookup yields CDR1 SGHTA and CDR2 FQGNSA. The CDR3 has 14 residues. For the CDR3, the DNA is TGTGCCAGCAGCTTATCCGGGACTAGGTACGAGCAGTACTTC. This sequence encodes CASSLSGTRYEQYF.

The rearrangement joins TRBV19 to TRBJ2-6, with D unresolved. Germline CDR1 reads LNHDA; CDR2 reads SQIVND (reference sequence). The CDR3 totals 18 residues. V was trimmed by 6 bases and J by 0 bases, leaving 18 bases between them. The CDR3 region has the DNA TGTGCCAGTAGCAGAACCCCGGCAAGGGTCTCTGGGGCCAACGTCCTGACTTTC. Translated, it gives CASSRTPARVSGANVLTF.

The CDR3 bases are TGCAGCGTTGCTCGCGGGGGGAATCGTGGACAGGCCCCCAATAATTCACCCCTCCACTTT. Translated: CSVARGGNRGQAPNNSPLHF. The chain employs TRBV29-1 and TRBJ1-6, with 7 nucleotides matching TRBD1. The CDR3 is made up of 20 amino acids. V was pared by 4 bases and J by 5 bases, with 23 bases of the junction left unmatched. Per the germline V gene, CDR1 is SQVTM and CDR2 is ANQGSEA.

This clone was counted once. The chain uses TRBV11-1 and TRBJ1-1, with D unclear. The CDR3 has 14 amino acids. The V end was cut by 3 bases, the J end by 6 bases, with 14 bases between. Germline CDR1 reads SGHAT; CDR2 reads FQDESV (reference sequence). CDR3 nucleotides: TGTGCCAGCAGCTTGGCACGATTGAGCGCTGAAGCTTTCTTT. Protein sequence: CASSLARLSAEAFF.

This clone was found a few times. The CDR3 DNA reads TGTGCCAGCAGCTTATGGGATTTGAACAGGCGTGAGCAGTTCTTC. The encoded protein is CASSLWDLNRREQFF. The rearrangement links TRBV7-9 to TRBJ2-1, with a weak D call TRBD1 (5 bases). V lost 2 bases and J 9 bases, leaving 17 bases between the germline ends. From germline, CDR1 is SEHNR and CDR2 FQNEAQ (reference sequence). This CDR3 comprises 15 residues.

The CDR3 nucleotides read TGTGCCAGCAGTGAACGGTGGTGGAGGGAGTCAAATTCACCCCTCCACTTT. It encodes CASSERWWRESNSPLHF. This sequence joins TRBV25-1 and TRBJ1-6; D uncertain. The V end was cut by 2 bases, the J end by 7 bases, with 18 bases between. The CDR3 totals 17 residues. Germline-derived CDR1 and CDR2 are MGHDK and SYGVNS.

The chain is built from TRBV7-9 and TRBJ2-1; D is unclear. The V end lost 3 bases, the J end lost 6 bases, and 9 bases lay between the germline ends. The CDR3 is 13 amino acids. CDR1 is SEHNR and CDR2 is FQNEAQ in the germline V gene (reference sequence). CDR3 region: CASSFDVANEQFF. CDR3 bases: TGTGCCAGCAGCTTCGACGTCGCCAATGAGCAGTTCTTC.

The J gene is TRBJ2-4, the V gene TRBV20-1; D is unclear. The ends were cut back, 0 bases at V and 12 bases at J, with 9 bases in the middle. The CDR3 runs 11 residues. CDR1 and CDR2 from the germline V gene are DFQATT and SNEGSKA (reference sequence). The CDR3 region is CSARDGWDQYF. CDR3 bases: TGCAGTGCTAGAGATGGGTGGGATCAGTACTTC.

Regarding this clone: This same CDR3 is encoded by further DNA sequences in the sample. The rearrangement joins TRBV30 to TRBJ2-2; D unclear. CDR1 is GTSNPN, CDR2 SVGIG, per germline (reference sequence). V was cut by 2 bases and J by 5 bases, with 3 bases left in between. This CDR3 has 11 residues. The CDR3 coding sequence is TGTGCCTGGAGTTTGACCGGGGAGCTGTTTTTT. This codes for CAWSLTGELFF.

This clone was detected only a few times. The chain is built from TRBV4-3 and TRBJ2-2; D is ambiguous. Germline V gene sequence: CDR1 LGHNA, CDR2 YSLEER. This CDR3 is 17 amino acids long. Trimming cost V 0 bases and J 1 base, with 12 bases left between them. The CDR3 DNA follows: TGCGCCAGCAGCCAAGATTGGGCCGCCGTGAACACCGGGGAGCTGTTTTTT. It codes for CASSQDWAAVNTGELFF.